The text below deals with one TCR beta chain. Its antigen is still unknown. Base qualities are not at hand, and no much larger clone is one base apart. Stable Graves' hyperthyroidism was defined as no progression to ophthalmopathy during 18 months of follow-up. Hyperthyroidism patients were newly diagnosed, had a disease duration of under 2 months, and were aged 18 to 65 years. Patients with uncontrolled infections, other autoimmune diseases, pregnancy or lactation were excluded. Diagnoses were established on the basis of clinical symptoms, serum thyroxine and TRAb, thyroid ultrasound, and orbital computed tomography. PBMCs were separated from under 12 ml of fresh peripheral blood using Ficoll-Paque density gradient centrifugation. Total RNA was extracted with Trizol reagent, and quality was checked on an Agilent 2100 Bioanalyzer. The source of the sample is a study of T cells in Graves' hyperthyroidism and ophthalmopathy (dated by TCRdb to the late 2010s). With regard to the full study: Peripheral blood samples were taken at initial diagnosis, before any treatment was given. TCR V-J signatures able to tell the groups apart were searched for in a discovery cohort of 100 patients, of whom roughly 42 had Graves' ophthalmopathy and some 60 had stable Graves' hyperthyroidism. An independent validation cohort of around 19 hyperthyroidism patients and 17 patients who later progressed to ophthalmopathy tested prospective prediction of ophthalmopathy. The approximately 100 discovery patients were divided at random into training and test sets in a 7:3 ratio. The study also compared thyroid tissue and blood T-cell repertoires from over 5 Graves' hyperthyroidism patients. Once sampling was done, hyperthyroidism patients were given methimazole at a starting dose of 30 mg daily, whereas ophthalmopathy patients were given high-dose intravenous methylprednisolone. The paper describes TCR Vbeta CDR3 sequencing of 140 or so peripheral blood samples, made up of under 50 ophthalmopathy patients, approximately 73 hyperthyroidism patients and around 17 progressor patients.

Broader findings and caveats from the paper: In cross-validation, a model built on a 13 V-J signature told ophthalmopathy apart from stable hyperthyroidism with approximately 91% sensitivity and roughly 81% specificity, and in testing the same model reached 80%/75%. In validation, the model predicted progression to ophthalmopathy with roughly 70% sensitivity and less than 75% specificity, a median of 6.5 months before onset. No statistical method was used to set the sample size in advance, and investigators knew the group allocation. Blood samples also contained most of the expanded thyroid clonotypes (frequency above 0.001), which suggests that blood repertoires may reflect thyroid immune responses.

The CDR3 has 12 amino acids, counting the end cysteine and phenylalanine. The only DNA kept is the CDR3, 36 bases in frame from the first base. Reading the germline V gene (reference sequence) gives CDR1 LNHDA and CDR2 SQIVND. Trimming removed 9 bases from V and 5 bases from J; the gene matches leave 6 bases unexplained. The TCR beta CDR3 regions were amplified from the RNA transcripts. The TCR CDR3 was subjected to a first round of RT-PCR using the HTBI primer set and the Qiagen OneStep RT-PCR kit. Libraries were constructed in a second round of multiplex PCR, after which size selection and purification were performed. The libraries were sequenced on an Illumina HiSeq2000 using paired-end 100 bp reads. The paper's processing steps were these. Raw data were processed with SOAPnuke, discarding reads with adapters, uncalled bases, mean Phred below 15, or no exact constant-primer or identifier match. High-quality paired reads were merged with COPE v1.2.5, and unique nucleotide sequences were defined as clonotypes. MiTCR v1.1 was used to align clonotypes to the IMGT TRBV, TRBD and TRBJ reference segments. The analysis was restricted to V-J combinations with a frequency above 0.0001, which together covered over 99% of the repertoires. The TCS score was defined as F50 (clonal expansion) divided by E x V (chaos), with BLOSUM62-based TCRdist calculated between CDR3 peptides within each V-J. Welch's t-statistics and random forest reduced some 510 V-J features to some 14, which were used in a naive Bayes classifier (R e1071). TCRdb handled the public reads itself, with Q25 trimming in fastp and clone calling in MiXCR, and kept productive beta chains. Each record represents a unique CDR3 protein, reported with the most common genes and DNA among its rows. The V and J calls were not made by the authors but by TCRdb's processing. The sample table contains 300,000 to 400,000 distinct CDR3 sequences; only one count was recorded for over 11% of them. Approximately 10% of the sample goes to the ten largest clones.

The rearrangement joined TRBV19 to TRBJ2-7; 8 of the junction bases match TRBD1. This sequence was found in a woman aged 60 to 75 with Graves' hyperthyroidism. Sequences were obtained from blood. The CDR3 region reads CASRGLRDEQYF. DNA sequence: TGTGCCAGCAGGGGGCTGCGGGACGAGCAGTACTTC.